This TCR beta chain was captured by sequencing in a study of somatic mutations in cytotoxic T cells in rheumatoid arthritis. There are 13 residues in the CDR3. Germline values: CDR1 ENHRY, CDR2 SYGVKD. With 10 bases clipped from V and 3 bases from J, the junction kept 6 bases outside the gene matches. Assay: immunoSEQ multiplex PCR; the TCRdb copy retains only in-frame clones and omits some. The sample consists of about 11,000 clones, just under 85% of them appearing once. A note on this clone: The antigen is unknown.

Notes on the study in general: Some patients, about an eighth of the 65, had a largest CD8+ clone that exceeded 20% of CD8+ cells.

The sample was CD8+ T cells sorted from blood. This sequence originates from an older woman with rheumatoid arthritis. The chain recombines TRBV10-3 with TRBJ1-3; TRBD1 agrees at 7 bases. CDR3 DNA: TGTGCCACCTTGACAGGGAATGGAAACACCATATATTTT. It translates to CATLTGNGNTIYF.